The T cell receptor (beta chain) described here comes from a study of vaccination and CD4 T cells after COVID-19. The wider study: Nasal swab PCR showed SARS-CoV-2 in convalescent patients, several with mild and one with severe disease.

The study, taken as a whole, reports: Reactive clone data from convalescent patients indicated a median of about 90% appearing only post-vaccination. Spike mono-reactivity marked 304 of 307 vaccine-specific clones in convalescent patients.

This CDR3 has 15 residues. Per germline, CDR1 MNHEY and CDR2 SMNVEV (reference sequence). The V end lost 4 bases, the J end lost 1 base, and 8 bases lay between the germline ends. Researchers used the Oncomine TCR Beta short-read assay to sequence DNA from cultured CD4+ T cells. TCRdb fed the PCR reads into MiXCR, producing one record per CDR3 protein. The sample has over 15,000 distinct CDR3 sequences, about 50% seen once; the top ten hold around 7.7%. Treatment given: approximately 9-day PBMC culture with coronavirus spike peptide pools or control peptides (ViraFEST assay). Spanning March to December 2020, the positive PCR dates came before US Alpha, Beta and Delta variants. In its sample, this clonotype was seen a few times. Its specificity is not known.

Specimen: CD4+ T cells from blood, cultured in vitro, collected before SARS-CoV-2 vaccination. This sequence originates from a human donor who had recovered from COVID-19. The chain couples TRBV27 to TRBJ2-6; D may be TRBD1 (5 bases). The CDR3 bases are TGTGCCAGCAGTTCTCAGGGATCTGGGGCCAACGTCCTGACTTTC. Its translation is CASSSQGSGANVLTF.